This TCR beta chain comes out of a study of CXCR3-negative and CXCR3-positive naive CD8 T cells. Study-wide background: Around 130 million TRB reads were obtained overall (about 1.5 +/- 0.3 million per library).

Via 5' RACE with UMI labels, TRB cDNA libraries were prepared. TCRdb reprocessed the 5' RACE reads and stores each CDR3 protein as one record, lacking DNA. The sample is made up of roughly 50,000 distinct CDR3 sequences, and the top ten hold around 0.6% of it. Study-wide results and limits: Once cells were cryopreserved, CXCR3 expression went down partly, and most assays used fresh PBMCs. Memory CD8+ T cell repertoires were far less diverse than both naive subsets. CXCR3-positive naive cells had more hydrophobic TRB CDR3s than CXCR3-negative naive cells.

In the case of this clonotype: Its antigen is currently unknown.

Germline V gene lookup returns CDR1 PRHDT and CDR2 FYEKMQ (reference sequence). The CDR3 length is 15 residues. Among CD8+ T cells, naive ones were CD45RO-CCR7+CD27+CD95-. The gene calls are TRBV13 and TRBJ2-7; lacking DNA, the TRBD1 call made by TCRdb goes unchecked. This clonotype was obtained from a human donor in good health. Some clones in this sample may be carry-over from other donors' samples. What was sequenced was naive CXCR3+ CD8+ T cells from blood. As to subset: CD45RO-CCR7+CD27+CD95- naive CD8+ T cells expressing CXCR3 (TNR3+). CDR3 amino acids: CASSTAGTGGYEQYF.